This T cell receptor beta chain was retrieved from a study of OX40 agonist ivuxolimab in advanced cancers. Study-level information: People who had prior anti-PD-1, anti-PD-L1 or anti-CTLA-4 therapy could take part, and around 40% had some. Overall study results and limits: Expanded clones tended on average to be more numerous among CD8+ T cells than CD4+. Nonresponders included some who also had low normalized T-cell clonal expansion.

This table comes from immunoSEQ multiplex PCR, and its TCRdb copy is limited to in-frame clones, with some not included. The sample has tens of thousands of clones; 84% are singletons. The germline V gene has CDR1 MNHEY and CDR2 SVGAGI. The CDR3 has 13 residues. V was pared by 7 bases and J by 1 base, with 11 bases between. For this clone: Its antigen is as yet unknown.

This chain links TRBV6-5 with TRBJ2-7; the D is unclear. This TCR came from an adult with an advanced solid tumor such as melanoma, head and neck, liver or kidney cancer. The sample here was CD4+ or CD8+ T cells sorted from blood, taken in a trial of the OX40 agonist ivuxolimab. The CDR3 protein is CASTPASSYEQYF. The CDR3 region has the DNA TGTGCCAGCACTCCGGCTAGTTCCTACGAGCAGTACTTC.